Below, 13 T cell receptor beta chains from the same sample are listed, as sequenced in a study of shared clonotypes between healthy human individuals. The protocol was immunoSEQ multiplex PCR, while the TCRdb copy is restricted to in-frame clones and leaves out a portion. The sample lists millions of clones, approximately 93% occurring once. Material: naive CD4+ T cells from PBMCs. The subset denotes: CD45RA+ positively selected. The receptors derive from a man younger than 30 in good health. Some clones in this sample may be carry-over from other donors' samples.

The chain joins TRBV2 to TRBJ2-7; the match to TRBD2 covers 8 bases. Germline V lookup: CDR1 SNHLY, CDR2 FYNNEI. The ends lost 0 bases at V and 2 bases at J; junction bases unmatched: 12. This CDR3 comprises 18 residues. The CDR3 region has the DNA TGTGCCAGCAGTGAAGCGCTTCGATGGGGCGGGGGGACCTACGAGCAGTACTTC. Its translation: CASSEALRWGGGTYEQYF.

This chain joins TRBV7-2 and TRBJ2-7, with 7 nucleotides matching TRBD1. Trimming removed 5 bases from V and 2 bases from J; junction bases left unmatched: 9. The CDR3 length is 15 residues. CDR1 and CDR2 (germline): SGHTA, FQGNSA. The CDR3 DNA follows: TGTGCCAGCAGCCCGACGTACGACAGGGCCTACGAGCAGTACTTC. Its translation: CASSPTYDRAYEQYF.

V usage is TRBV4-3 and J usage is TRBJ2-7; TRBD2 agrees at 8 bases. Germline V CDR1 and CDR2: LGHNA, YSLEER. This CDR3 has 16 residues. V gave up 1 base and J gave up 4 bases; unmatched junction bases: 9. CDR3 in amino acids: CASSQGSGRSRYEQYF. The DNA for the CDR3 is TGCGCCAGCAGCCAAGGGAGCGGGAGAAGTCGGTACGAGCAGTACTTC.

The V call is TRBV5-8, the J call TRBJ1-3; D gene uncertain. CDR3 length equals 14 residues. V lost 1 base to trimming and J lost 4 bases, with 9 bases between them. The germline V gene has CDR1 SGHTS and CDR2 YDEGEE. CDR3 nucleotides: TGTGCCAGCAGCTTGTCAAGCATCGGAAACACCATATATTTT. As protein: CASSLSSIGNTIYF.

The genes are TRBV20-1 and TRBJ2-1; tentatively, D is TRBD2 (6 bases). Germline CDR1 and CDR2: DFQATT and SNEGSKA (reference sequence). The CDR3 is 10 amino acids. V was shortened by 5 bases and J by 10 bases, with 9 bases between the two germline ends. Written as DNA, the CDR3 is TGCAGTGCTCGAACTAGCGAGCAGTTCTTC. Encoded protein: CSARTSEQFF.

The chain employs TRBV11-1 and TRBJ2-1; D is unresolved. This CDR3 spans 12 amino acids. Germline V gene lookup returns CDR1 SGHAT and CDR2 FQDESV (reference sequence). V was clipped by 2 bases and J by 9 bases, with 8 bases between them. In DNA form, the CDR3 reads TGTGCCAGCAGCTTAAGTTTAGGTGAGCAGTTCTTC. Residues: CASSLSLGEQFF.

The genes are TRBV18 and TRBJ2-5; a possible D gene is TRBD2 (5 bases). V was clipped by 5 bases and J by 1 base, with 8 bases between them. CDR1 KGHSH and CDR2 LQKENI come from the germline V gene. The CDR3 runs 13 residues. The CDR3 DNA reads TGTGCCAGCTCAACCGGGGTCCAAGAGACCCAGTACTTC. Translating gives CASSTGVQETQYF.

The CDR3 bases are TGTGCCAGCAGTCTGTACGATGCAACTAATGAAAAACTGTTTTTT. As protein: CASSLYDATNEKLFF. The chain carries TRBV27 and TRBJ1-4; no definite D call. With 5 bases removed from V and 0 bases from J, the gap between germline ends came to 10 bases. CDR1 is MNHEY and CDR2 is SMNVEV in the germline V gene (reference sequence). The CDR3 length is 15 residues. The complete variable domain, with remaining parts taken from reference TRBV27 and TRBJ1-4, reads EAQVTQNPRYLITVTGKKLTVTCSQNMNHEYMSWYRQDPGLGLRQIYYSMNVEVTDKGDVPEGYKVSRKEKRNFPLILESPSPNQTSLYFCASSLYDATNEKLFFGSGTQLSVL.

The chain has TRBV5-4 and TRBJ1-1; D is undetermined. The CDR3 is made up of 13 amino acids. CDR1 and CDR2 (germline): SGHNT, YYREEE (reference sequence). Trimming removed 4 bases from V and 3 bases from J, with 10 bases in between. The CDR3, as DNA: TGTGCCAGCAGCCCGACACGAGACACTGAAGCTTTCTTT. Protein sequence: CASSPTRDTEAFF.

This clone was recorded once. This sample also contains other DNA sequences that code for the same CDR3. The chain uses TRBV28 and TRBJ1-5; D is unresolved. The CDR3 runs to 11 residues. With 5 bases removed from V and 7 bases from J, the gap between germline ends came to 6 bases. Germline CDR1 reads MDHEN; CDR2 reads SYDVKM. CDR3 loop: CASSTRQPQHF. DNA of the CDR3: TGTGCCAGCAGTACAAGGCAGCCCCAGCATTTT.

The chain has TRBV4-2 and TRBJ2-3, with a possible D match to TRBD2 (5 bases). Trimming pared 6 bases from V and 1 base from J, leaving 8 bases between. The germline V gene has CDR1 LGHNA and CDR2 YNFKEQ. The CDR3 totals 13 residues. CDR3 region: CASSSRGTDTQYF. CDR3 coding DNA: TGTGCCAGCAGTTCGCGGGGCACAGATACGCAGTATTTT.

Comment on this clone: Additional DNA sequences in this sample encode the identical CDR3. The rearrangement links TRBV29-1 to TRBJ2-3, with a possible D match to TRBD2 (7 bases). Trimming took off 4 bases at V and 0 bases at J, with 11 bases between the two ends. The germline CDR1 and CDR2 sequences are SQVTM and ANQGSEA. This CDR3 spans 14 amino acids. The CDR3 nucleotides are TGCAGCGTTGCCGGGGGGCCTAGCACAGATACGCAGTATTTT. This sequence encodes CSVAGGPSTDTQYF.

The chain carries TRBV27 and TRBJ2-1, with TRBD1 matching 7 bases. Unmatched junction bases numbered 10, after V lost 5 bases and J lost 0 bases. Germline CDR1 MNHEY, CDR2 SMNVEV (reference sequence). There are 17 residues in the CDR3. CDR3 nucleotide sequence: TGTGCCAGCAGTCAAAGACAGGGTGAAGGCTCCTACAATGAGCAGTTCTTC. Its translation: CASSQRQGEGSYNEQFF.